This TCR delta chain came from a study of gamma-delta T cells after stem cell transplantation. TCRdb re-called the RT-PCR reads using CATT. The sample records hundreds of delta-chain clones, around 15% being singletons. This clone is labeled as medium-sized. The likely explanation is a read error, given a far larger clone one base away. Other DNA variants within this sample encode the same CDR3. Per germline, CDR1 TSWWSYY and CDR2 QGS. The length of the CDR3 is 24 residues. Sequencing input: gamma-delta T cells. The source of this sequence is a human donor. It is not recorded whose cells these are; they may come from a transplant donor. J is TRDJ2 and V is TRDV1; 8 nucleotides match TRDD2. In nucleotides, the CDR3 is TGTGCTCTTGGGGAAGGTTTGTCTGGTAGGATACTTCCTACCTACCCCGCTTTGACGGCACAACTCTTCTTT. Amino acid sequence: CALGEGLSGRILPTYPALTAQLFF.